This T cell receptor (beta chain) was identified during a study of blood T cell repertoires in COVID-19. Trimming at V came to 4 bases and at J to 8 bases, leaving 1 base not matched to a gene. The CDR3 length is 14 residues. Germline V gene lookup returns CDR1 LNHDA and CDR2 SQIVND (reference sequence). Produced via immunoSEQ multiplex PCR; TCRdb's table is partial and in-frame only. The sample contains some 150,000 clones, roughly 82% of which appear only once. This clone showed up just once. The rearrangement links TRBV19 to TRBJ1-6; 11 bases align to TRBD1. The sequenced sample consisted of peripheral blood. The sequence was collected from a woman aged 50 to 60 with acute or convalescent COVID-19. The CDR3 sequence: CASSKGQGDSPLHF. CDR3 DNA: TGTGCCAGTAGTAAGGGACAGGGGGATTCACCCCTCCACTTT.